There are a few counts of the clone carrying this T cell receptor (beta chain). No antigen is known for it. The CDR3 consists of 14 residues. Germline values: CDR1 MNHEY, CDR2 SVGAGI. TCR beta cDNA libraries included unique molecular identifiers. A single record per CDR3 protein comes from TCRdb applying MiXCR to the PCR reads. Of roughly 870,000 distinct CDR3 sequences in the sample, approximately 50% were seen once. The entry originates in a study of post-analysis software for immune sequencing data. Notes on the study in general: There was significantly lower normalized Chao1 diversity in multiple sclerosis patients than in controls. The five TRBV segments detected at higher frequency in patients than in controls included TRBV5-6, TRBV5-1 and TRBV20-1.

The gene calls are TRBV6-5 and TRBJ2-1; 7 positions agree with TRBD1. The J call may be in error: the DNA end matches TRBJ2-7 better. Source material: blood. This TCR derives from a girl aged 10 to 17 with multiple sclerosis. The CDR3 nucleotides are TGTGCCAGCAGTTCGGGACAGTCTTACAATGAGCAGTACTTC. This gives the protein CASSSGQSYNEQYF.